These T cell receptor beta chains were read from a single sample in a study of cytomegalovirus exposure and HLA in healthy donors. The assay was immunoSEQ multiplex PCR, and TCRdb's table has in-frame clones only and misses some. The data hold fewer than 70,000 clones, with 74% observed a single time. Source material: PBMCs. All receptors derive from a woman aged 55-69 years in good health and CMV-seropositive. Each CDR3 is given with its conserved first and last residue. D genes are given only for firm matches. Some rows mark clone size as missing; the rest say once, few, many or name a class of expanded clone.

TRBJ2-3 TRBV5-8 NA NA CACSLLLQLGLEEADTQYF TGTGCCTGCAGCTTACTCCTTCAACTTGGTCTGGAGGAGGCAGATACGCAGTATTTT
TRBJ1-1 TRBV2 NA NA CASSNNGLYGEAFF TGTGCCAGCAGTAATAACGGTCTATACGGTGAAGCTTTCTTT
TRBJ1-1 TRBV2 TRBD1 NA CASGAGGYTEAFF TGTGCCAGCGGGGCAGGGGGGTACACTGAAGCTTTCTTT
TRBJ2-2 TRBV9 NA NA CASSAGDTGELFF TGTGCCAGCAGTGCAGGGGACACCGGGGAGCTGTTTTTT
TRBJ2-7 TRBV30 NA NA CAWSVSGDEQYF TGTGCCTGGAGTGTATCAGGGGACGAGCAGTACTTC
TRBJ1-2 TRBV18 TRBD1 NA CASSPDRLYGYTF TGTGCCAGCTCACCGGACAGGCTCTATGGCTACACCTTC
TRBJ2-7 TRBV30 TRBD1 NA CAWRIRGRGLYEQYF TGTGCCTGGAGGATACGGGGCAGGGGGCTGTACGAGCAGTACTTC
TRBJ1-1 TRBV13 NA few CASSLEGKARNTEAFF TGTGCCAGCAGCTTAGAGGGGAAAGCGAGGAACACTGAAGCTTTCTTT
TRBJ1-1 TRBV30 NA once CAWSVLMNTEAFF TGTGCCTGGAGTGTATTAATGAACACTGAAGCTTTCTTT
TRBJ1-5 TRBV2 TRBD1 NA CASGSLGQVHSNQPQHF TGTGCCAGCGGAAGTTTGGGACAGGTCCATAGCAATCAGCCCCAGCATTTT
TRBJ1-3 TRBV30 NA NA CAWKASGNTIYF TGTGCCTGGAAAGCTTCTGGAAACACCATATATTTT
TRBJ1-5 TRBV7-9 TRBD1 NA CASSHDRVGQPQHF TGTGCCAGCAGCCATGACAGGGTAGGCCAGCCCCAGCATTTT
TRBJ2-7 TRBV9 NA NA CASSPSGGESSYEQYF TGTGCCAGCAGCCCCTCCGGAGGGGAGTCCTCCTACGAGCAGTACTTC
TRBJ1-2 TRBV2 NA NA CASSEALVRADYGYTF TGTGCCAGCAGTGAAGCGCTGGTCAGAGCGGACTATGGCTACACCTTC
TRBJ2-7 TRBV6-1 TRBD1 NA CASRPAGTGSYEQYF TGTGCCAGCAGGCCAGCCGGGACAGGGTCCTACGAGCAGTACTTC
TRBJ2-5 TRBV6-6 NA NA CASSVRGGETQYF TGTGCCAGCAGTGTGCGGGGAGGCGAGACCCAGTACTTC
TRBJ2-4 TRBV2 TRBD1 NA CAAHPGQGENIQYF TGTGCCGCTCACCCAGGACAGGGGGAGAACATTCAGTACTTC
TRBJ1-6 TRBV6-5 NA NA CASSYDRSYSPLHF TGTGCCAGCAGTTACGACAGGAGTTATTCACCCCTCCACTTT
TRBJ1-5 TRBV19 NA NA CASKGDRVSNQPQHF TGTGCCAGTAAAGGGGATCGGGTTAGCAATCAGCCCCAGCATTTT
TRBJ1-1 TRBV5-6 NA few CASSWGLAEAFF TGTGCCAGCAGCTGGGGACTGGCTGAAGCTTTCTTT
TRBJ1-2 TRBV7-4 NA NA CASSLRQALGVGYTF TGTGCCAGCAGCTTACGACAGGCGCTCGGGGTTGGCTACACCTTC
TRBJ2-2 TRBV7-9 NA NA CASTSGGRTGELFF TGTGCCAGCACCTCCGGGGGACGCACCGGGGAGCTGTTTTTT
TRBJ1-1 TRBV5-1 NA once CASSLAQGGTEAFF TGCGCCAGCAGCTTGGCACAGGGTGGCACTGAAGCTTTCTTT